This entry lists 24 T cell receptor beta chains sequenced from one sample in a study of T-cell memory formation after mild COVID-19. TCRdb redid the calling of the 5' RACE reads with MiXCR, one entry per CDR3 protein. The sample consists of roughly 340,000 distinct CDR3 sequences, approximately 15% of them appearing once. What was sequenced was PBMCs or a T cell subset sorted from them (not recorded which). All receptors come from a man between 18 and 35 years old who had mild COVID-19 (a few samples of this study predate the infection). Cell type and time point are not known.

This clonotype was detected a few times. The V and J genes are TRBV3-1 and TRBJ2-5; 15 bases align to TRBD2. The CDR3 is 17 amino acids. CDR1 is LGHDT and CDR2 is YNNKEL in the germline V gene (reference sequence). After removal of 1 base from V and 5 bases from J, the junction contained 5 bases not matched to a gene. CDR3 in DNA: TGTGCCAGCAGCCAAGGCGGGACTAGCGGGGGGTTGGAGACCCAGTACTTC. It specifies CASSQGGTSGGLETQYF.

This clonotype came up a few times. The rearrangement joins TRBV5-1 to TRBJ2-4, with D possibly matching TRBD1 (5 bases). Germline values: CDR1 SGHRS, CDR2 YFSETQ. Trimming left V 4 bases short and J 0 bases short, with 8 bases between. This CDR3 has 14 amino acids. The CDR3 spells CASSAQGAKNIQYF. The CDR3 DNA reads as TGCGCCAGCAGCGCCCAGGGAGCCAAAAACATTCAGTACTTC. The full variable domain, with the rest looked up from reference TRBV5-1 and TRBJ2-4, is KAGVTQTPRYLIKTRGQQVTLSCSPISGHRSVSWYQQTPGQGLQFLFEYFSETQRNKGNFPGRFSGRQFSNSRSEMNVSTLELGDSALYLCASSAQGAKNIQYFGAGTRLSVL.

This clonotype was observed a single time. This chain joins TRBV7-2 and TRBJ2-5; D uncertain. Germline loops: CDR1 SGHTA, CDR2 FQGNSA. Trimming left V 3 bases short and J 3 bases short, with 11 bases between. The CDR3 is 14 residues long. CDR3 residues: CASSLWAGKETQYF. The CDR3 DNA follows: TGTGCCAGCAGCTTGTGGGCAGGAAAAGAGACCCAGTACTTC.

This clonotype has at least ten counts. The gene calls are TRBV4-3 and TRBJ2-2, with D maybe TRBD2 (5 bases). Deletions cut 6 bases from V and 3 bases from J, with 5 bases between. Per the germline V gene, CDR1 is LGHNA and CDR2 is YSLEER. CDR3 length: 12 amino acids. This CDR3 is CASRDYTGELFF. The CDR3 bases are TGCGCCAGCAGGGACTACACCGGGGAGCTGTTTTTT.

As for this clonotype: A much more abundant neighbour one base away suggests this may be a read error. This chain links TRBV7-6 with TRBJ2-3; TRBD2 matches at 8 bases. Trimming cost V 4 bases and J 0 bases; bases outside gene matches: 3. Germline CDR1 reads SGHVS; CDR2 reads FNYEAQ. The CDR3 has 15 amino acids. As DNA, the CDR3 is TGTGCCAGCAGCTCCTGGACTAGCAGCACAGATACGCAGTATTTT. Its protein is CASSSWTSSTDTQYF.

The V gene is TRBV11-3, the J gene TRBJ2-3; 16 positions match TRBD2. The V gene's germline CDR1 is SGHNT and CDR2 YENEEA. The J segment lost 5 bases and the V segment lost 5 bases, leaving 4 bases of the junction unmatched. The CDR3 contains 16 residues. CDR3 nucleotides: TGTGCCAGCAGCGATGGGACTAGCGGGGGGGGAGATACGCAGTATTTT. This sequence encodes CASSDGTSGGGDTQYF.

In this sample, this clonotype turned up a few times. This sequence joins TRBV29-1 and TRBJ2-7; TRBD1 aligns across 7 bases. The CDR3 is 16 residues long. V was clipped by 0 bases and J by 5 bases; unmatched bases: 13. CDR1 and CDR2 (germline): SQVTM, ANQGSEA. The CDR3 region is CSVEDPAGQARDEQYF. CDR3 coding DNA: TGCAGCGTTGAAGACCCGGCAGGACAGGCGCGGGACGAGCAGTACTTC.

The V call is TRBV6-5, the J call TRBJ2-3; D is unresolved. The CDR3 runs 14 residues. Trimming took off 7 bases at V and 2 bases at J, with 13 bases between the two ends. Germline CDR1 MNHEY, CDR2 SVGAGI. This chain's CDR3 is CASKAGLDTDTQYF. The CDR3 DNA follows: TGTGCCAGCAAGGCAGGTCTTGACACAGATACGCAGTATTTT.

This clonotype was seen repeatedly, ten times or more. The J gene is TRBJ2-3, the V gene TRBV4-2; 9 bases align to TRBD2. Germline loops: CDR1 LGHNA, CDR2 YNFKEQ. This CDR3 spans 16 amino acids. V lost 1 base, J lost 1 base, and 3 bases stayed unmatched. The CDR3 DNA is TGTGCCAGCAGCCAAGTAGCGGGGGCCCGCACAGATACGCAGTATTTT. This encodes CASSQVAGARTDTQYF.

The V call is TRBV6-5, the J call TRBJ2-5; 9 bases match TRBD1. CDR1 and CDR2 from the germline V gene are MNHEY and SVGAGI. The CDR3 runs 16 residues. V lost 0 bases to trimming and J lost 1 base; unmatched junction nucleotides: 3. CDR3 DNA: TGTGCCAGCAGTTACTCGTTACAGGGGGCCCAAGAGACCCAGTACTTC. As protein: CASSYSLQGAQETQYF.

This clonotype was seen only a few times. The V gene is TRBV20-1, the J gene TRBJ2-7; TRBD1 matches 9 bases. The CDR3 spans 14 residues. V was pared by 2 bases and J by 4 bases, with 6 bases of the junction left unmatched. CDR1 is DFQATT, CDR2 SNEGSKA, per germline (reference sequence). Written as DNA, the CDR3 is TGCAGTGCTAGACTACAGGGGGCGCGGTACGAGCAGTACGTC. This codes for CSARLQGARYEQYV.

This chain joins TRBV7-9 and TRBJ1-1, with 7 bases identical to TRBD1. J gave up 10 bases and V 5 bases, and 13 bases lay outside the gene matches. The CDR3 consists of 14 residues. Germline V gene lookup returns CDR1 SEHNR and CDR2 FQNEAQ (reference sequence). The CDR3 sequence is CASSPDGQAGRAFF. CDR3 DNA: TGTGCCAGCAGCCCCGACGGACAGGCCGGTCGAGCTTTCTTT.

CDR3 region: CASSQERGFGGNQPQHF. In nucleotides, the CDR3 is TGCGCCAGCAGCCAAGAAAGGGGCTTCGGTGGCAATCAGCCCCAGCATTTT. V is TRBV4-1 and J is TRBJ1-5, with a possible D match to TRBD1 (5 bases). Trimming took off 0 bases at V and 2 bases at J, with 14 bases between the two ends. Germline V CDR1 and CDR2: MGHRA, YSYEKL. The CDR3 is 17 residues long.

Only a few counts were recorded for this clonotype. The J gene is TRBJ1-1, the V gene TRBV6-2 or TRBV6-3; no definite D call. Trimming shortened V by 6 bases and J by 0 bases, and 14 bases separated the two germline ends. Looked up from germline, CDR1 is MNHEY and CDR2 is SVGEGT. This CDR3 has 15 amino acids. CDR3 in DNA: TGTGCCAGCAGCCGCCAACAGATTATGAACACTGAAGCTTTCTTT. Amino acids: CASSRQQIMNTEAFF.

This clonotype was observed many times. The chain couples TRBV7-2 to TRBJ1-5, with a possible D match to TRBD1 (5 bases). The germline gives CDR1 SGHTA, CDR2 FQGNSA. V was clipped by 5 bases and J by 3 bases, with 17 bases between them. This CDR3 comprises 16 residues. CDR3 DNA sequence: TGTGCCAGCAGCCCCTGGGGGGGAAAAACCAATCAGCCCCAGCATTTT. Translation gives CASSPWGGKTNQPQHF.

The V and J genes are TRBV6-2 or TRBV6-3 and TRBJ2-1; weak D call: TRBD2 (5 bases). CDR3 length: 14 amino acids. The germline V gene has CDR1 MNHEY and CDR2 SVGEGT. V was clipped by 0 bases and J by 7 bases, with 10 bases between them. CDR3 sequence (DNA): TGTGCCAGCAGTTACTCGGGAGTTCAGAATGAGCAGTTCTTC. This sequence encodes CASSYSGVQNEQFF.

This clonotype appeared a few times. The gene calls are TRBV5-1 and TRBJ2-5; the match to TRBD1 covers 8 bases. This CDR3 contains 17 residues. J was trimmed by 0 bases and V by 2 bases; bases with no gene match: 9. Germline CDR1 reads SGHRS; CDR2 reads YFSETQ. In nucleotides, the CDR3 is TGCGCCAGCAGCTTTAATCCCCGACAGGGGTACCAAGAGACCCAGTACTTC. It encodes CASSFNPRQGYQETQYF.

This clonotype came up a few times. The gene calls are TRBV29-1 and TRBJ1-3; D gene uncertain. The germline V gene has CDR1 SQVTM and CDR2 ANQGSEA. The CDR3 totals 15 residues. Trimming took off 7 bases at V and 0 bases at J, with 16 bases between the two ends. The CDR3 nucleotides are TGCAGCGGCTCAGGATCTACGAGCTCTGGAAACACCATATATTTT. Residues: CSGSGSTSSGNTIYF.

In this sample, this clonotype turned up once. The chain recombines TRBV29-1 with TRBJ1-2; D remains ambiguous. This CDR3 is built from 13 residues. V was clipped by 6 bases and J by 5 bases, with 16 bases between them. Germline V CDR1 and CDR2: SQVTM, ANQGSEA. The CDR3 reads CSVPRSGSYGYTF. The CDR3 nucleotides read TGCAGCGTACCGAGGTCGGGTTCTTATGGCTACACCTTC.

This sequence joins TRBV4-1 and TRBJ1-2, with D possibly TRBD1 on 5 matching bases. The germline V and J ends were trimmed by 4 bases and 1 base, with 10 bases remaining between them. Germline V CDR1 and CDR2: MGHRA, YSYEKL. This CDR3 contains 14 residues. CDR3: CASSRQRINYGYTF. Written as DNA, the CDR3 is TGCGCCAGCAGCCGACAGCGAATTAACTATGGCTACACCTTC.

This clonotype was seen a handful of times. The gene calls are TRBV20-1 and TRBJ1-3; D is unclear. This CDR3 contains 13 residues. V dropped 2 bases and J dropped 4 bases, with 9 bases sitting between them. Germline CDR1 and CDR2: DFQATT and SNEGSKA (reference sequence). For the CDR3, the DNA is TGCAGTGCTAGACATCATATAGGAAACACCATATATTTT. Its protein is CSARHHIGNTIYF.

The chain recombines TRBV19 with TRBJ1-5; D remains unclear. The V end lost 5 bases, the J end lost 3 bases, and 17 bases lay between the germline ends. CDR3 size: 16 residues. Germline V gene data show CDR1 as LNHDA and CDR2 as SQIVND (reference sequence). CDR3 DNA sequence: TGTGCCAGTAGTTGGGCCGGTGCTACTCTCAATCAGCCCCAGCATTTT. Its translation: CASSWAGATLNQPQHF.

This clonotype was counted between two and nine times. The CDR3 region is CASSPMGRGRSEQYF. DNA for the CDR3: TGCGCCAGCAGCCCGATGGGGAGGGGGCGAAGCGAGCAGTACTTC. J is TRBJ2-7 and V is TRBV4-1, with D tentatively TRBD1 or TRBD2 (7 bases each). The CDR3 loop spans 15 amino acids. The V and J ends lost 4 bases and 6 bases respectively, with 19 bases between them. Germline V gene sequence: CDR1 MGHRA, CDR2 YSYEKL.

The J gene is TRBJ2-1, the V gene TRBV5-1; the match to TRBD1 covers 8 bases. V gave up 3 bases and J gave up 6 bases; unmatched junction bases: 8. The CDR3 covers 15 residues. Per the germline V gene, CDR1 is SGHRS and CDR2 is YFSETQ. As DNA, the CDR3 is TGCGCCAGCAGCTCTGGACAGGGTTTCCGCAATGAGCAGTTCTTC. Amino acids: CASSSGQGFRNEQFF.